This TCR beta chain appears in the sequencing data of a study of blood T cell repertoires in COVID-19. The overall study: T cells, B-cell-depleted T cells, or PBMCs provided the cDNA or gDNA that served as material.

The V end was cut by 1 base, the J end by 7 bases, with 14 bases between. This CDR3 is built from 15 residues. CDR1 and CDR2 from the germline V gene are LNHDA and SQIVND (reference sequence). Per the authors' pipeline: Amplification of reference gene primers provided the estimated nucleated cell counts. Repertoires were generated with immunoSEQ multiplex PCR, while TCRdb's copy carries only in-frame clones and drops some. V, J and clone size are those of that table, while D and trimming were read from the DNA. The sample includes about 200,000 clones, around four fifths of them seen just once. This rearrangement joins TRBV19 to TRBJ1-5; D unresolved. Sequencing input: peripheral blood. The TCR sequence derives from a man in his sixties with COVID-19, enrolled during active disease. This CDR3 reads CASSIGPLRGQPQHF. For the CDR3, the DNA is TGTGCCAGTAGTATAGGGCCTCTCCGGGGACAGCCCCAGCATTTT.